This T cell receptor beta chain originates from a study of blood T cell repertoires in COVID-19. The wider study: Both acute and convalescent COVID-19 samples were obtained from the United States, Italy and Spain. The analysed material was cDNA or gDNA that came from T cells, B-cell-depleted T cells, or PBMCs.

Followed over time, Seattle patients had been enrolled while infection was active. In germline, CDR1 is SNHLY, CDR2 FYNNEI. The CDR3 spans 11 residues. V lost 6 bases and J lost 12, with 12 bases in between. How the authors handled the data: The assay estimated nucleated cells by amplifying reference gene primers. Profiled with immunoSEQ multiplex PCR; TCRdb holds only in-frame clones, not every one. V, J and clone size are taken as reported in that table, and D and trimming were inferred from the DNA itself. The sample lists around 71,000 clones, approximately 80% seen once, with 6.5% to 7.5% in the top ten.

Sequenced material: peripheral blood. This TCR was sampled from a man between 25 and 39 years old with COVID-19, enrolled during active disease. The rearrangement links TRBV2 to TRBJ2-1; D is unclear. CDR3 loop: CASRAAGLQFF. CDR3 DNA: TGTGCCAGCAGAGCCGCCGGGTTGCAGTTCTTC.